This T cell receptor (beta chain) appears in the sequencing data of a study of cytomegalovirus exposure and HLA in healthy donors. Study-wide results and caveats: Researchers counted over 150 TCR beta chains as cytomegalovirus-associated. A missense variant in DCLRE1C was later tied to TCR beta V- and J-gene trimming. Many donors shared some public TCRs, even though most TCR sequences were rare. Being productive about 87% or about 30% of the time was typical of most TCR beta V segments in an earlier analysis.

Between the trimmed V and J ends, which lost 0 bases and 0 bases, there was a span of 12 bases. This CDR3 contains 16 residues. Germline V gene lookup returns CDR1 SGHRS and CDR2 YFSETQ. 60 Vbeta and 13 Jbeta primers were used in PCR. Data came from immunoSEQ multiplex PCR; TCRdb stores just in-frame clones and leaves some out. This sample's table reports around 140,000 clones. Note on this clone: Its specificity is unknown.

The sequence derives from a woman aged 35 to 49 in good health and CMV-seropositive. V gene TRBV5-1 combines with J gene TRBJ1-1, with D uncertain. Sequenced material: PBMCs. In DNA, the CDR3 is TGCGCCAGCAGCTTGGCGCCAGGTAATCTGAACACTGAAGCTTTCTTT. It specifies CASSLAPGNLNTEAFF.